This is a list of T cell receptor beta chains from one sample in a study of T-cell memory formation after mild COVID-19. TCRdb processed the 5' RACE reads anew with MiXCR; each CDR3 protein has one entry. The sample contains 120,000 or so distinct CDR3 sequences, approximately 17% of which appear only once. The source material was PBMCs or a T cell subset sorted from them (not recorded which). These receptors all stem from a man between 18 and 29 years old who had mild COVID-19 (a few samples of this study predate the infection). Cell type and time point are not known. The CDR3 runs from the conserved cysteine through the conserved F or W. The D gene is left open where the match is weak. The size of a clone is reported for some rows only, either as once, few or many, or as a class for expanded clones.

few TRBD1 TRBJ1-1 TRBV30 TGTGCCTGGGGACAGGGTTACACTGAAGCTTTCTTT CAWGQGYTEAFF
. . TRBJ2-2 TRBV10-2 TGCGCCAGGGCCACCGAAAGTGGAGGGGAGCTGTTTTTT CARATESGGELFF
. . TRBJ1-3 TRBV28 TGTGCCAGCAGTTCAGGTGGTACCGGAAACACCATATATTTT CASSSGGTGNTIYF
few . TRBJ2-2 TRBV5-1 TGCGCCAGCAGCCGGGGTGCGGTGAACACCGGGGAGCTGTTTTTT CASSRGAVNTGELFF
many TRBD1 TRBJ2-4 TRBV20-1 TGCAGTGCCAATGACAGGGGAAACATTCAGTACTTC CSANDRGNIQYF
. . TRBJ1-5 TRBV7-2 TGTGCCAGCAGCTCCTCAGAAACTCAGCCCCAGCATTTT CASSSSETQPQHF
few . TRBJ2-5 TRBV5-1 TGCGCCAGCAGCTTGGAACCGAACCAAGAGACCCAGTACTTC CASSLEPNQETQYF
. . TRBJ2-5 TRBV7-2 TGTGCCAGCAGCTTAGTTTGGGGAGTATCGGAGACCCAGTACTTC CASSLVWGVSETQYF
. . TRBJ2-3 TRBV9 TGTGCCAGCAGCACCCGAACAAGCACAGATACGCAGTATTTT CASSTRTSTDTQYF
. TRBD1 TRBJ1-1 TRBV10-2 TGCGCCAGCAGTGGTCAGACAGGGTACACTGAAGCTTTCTTT CASSGQTGYTEAFF
. TRBD1 TRBJ2-5 TRBV3-1 TGTGCCAGCAGCCGAGCCGGGACAGGGTACCAAGAGACCCAGTACTTC CASSRAGTGYQETQYF
. TRBD2 TRBJ2-7 TRBV20-1 TGCAGTGCTAGCGGGAGGTTATCCTACGAGCAGTACTTC CSASGRLSYEQYF
. TRBD1 TRBJ1-1 TRBV10-3 TGTGCCATCAGTGTTACAGGGGTTGGCACTGAAGCTTTCTTT CAISVTGVGTEAFF
few . TRBJ2-1 TRBV18 TGTGCCAGCTCACCACCTTCCGGCATGAGGGGGTATGAGCAGTTCTTC CASSPPSGMRGYEQFF
few . TRBJ2-7 TRBV15 TGTGCCACCAGCAGAGACCCAGGGCTACTCTCCTACGAGCAGTACTTC CATSRDPGLLSYEQYF
few . TRBJ2-5 TRBV5-1 TGCGCCAGCAGCTTGGGGACAGGCCAAGGAGCGGGGACCCAGTACTTC CASSLGTGQGAGTQYF
few . TRBJ1-1 TRBV6-5 TGTGCCAGCAGTTACAGGAGGGACGGTGAAGCTTTCTTT CASSYRRDGEAFF
few . TRBJ2-7 TRBV7-2 TGTGCCAGCAGCTTAGTGTCGGAGAATTACGAGCAGTACTTC CASSLVSENYEQYF
many . TRBJ2-3 TRBV20-1 TGCAGTGCTAGAACTCTAGGATTAGAAGATACGCAGTATTTT CSARTLGLEDTQYF
few . TRBJ2-3 TRBV7-9 TGTGCCAGCAGCTCGACTCTAGATACGCAGTATTTT CASSSTLDTQYF
. . TRBJ1-1 TRBV7-2 TGTGCCAGCAGCTTCAGCAGGCGGGGCACTGAAGCTTTCTTT CASSFSRRGTEAFF
. TRBD1 TRBJ2-7 TRBV12-3/TRBV12-4 TGTGCCAGCAGTTTAAGCTCAGGGGGCCTTGGCGAGCAGTACTTC CASSLSSGGLGEQYF
few . TRBJ1-2 TRBV20-1 TGCAGTGCTAGGGGGGGACAAGCGCCCTATGGCTACACCTTC CSARGGQAPYGYTF